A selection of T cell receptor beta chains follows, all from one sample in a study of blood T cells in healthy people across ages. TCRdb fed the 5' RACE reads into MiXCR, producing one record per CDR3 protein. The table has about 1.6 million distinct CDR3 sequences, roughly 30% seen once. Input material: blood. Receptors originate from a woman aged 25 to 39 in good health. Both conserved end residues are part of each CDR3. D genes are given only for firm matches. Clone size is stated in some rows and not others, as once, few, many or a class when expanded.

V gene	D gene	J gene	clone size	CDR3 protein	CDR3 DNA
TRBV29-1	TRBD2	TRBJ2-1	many	CSVVFLAGGWEQFF	TGCAGCGTTGTTTTTCTAGCGGGGGGATGGGAGCAGTTCTTC
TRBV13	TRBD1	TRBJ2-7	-	CASSPGDRASEQYF	TGTGCCAGCAGCCCTGGGGACAGGGCGTCCGAGCAGTACTTC
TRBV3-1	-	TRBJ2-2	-	CASSLILAPSGTGELFF	TGTGCCAGCAGCCTAATACTAGCCCCTTCGGGCACCGGGGAGCTGTTTTTT
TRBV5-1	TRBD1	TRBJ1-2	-	CASSLGGQFLYGYTF	TGCGCCAGCAGCTTGGGGGGACAGTTCCTCTATGGCTACACCTTC
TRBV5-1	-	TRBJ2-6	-	CASTSFNSGANVLTF	TGCGCCAGCACCAGCTTTAACTCTGGGGCCAACGTCCTGACTTTC
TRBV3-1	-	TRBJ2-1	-	CASSQDAFEQFF	TGTGCCAGCAGCCAAGACGCGTTTGAGCAGTTCTTC
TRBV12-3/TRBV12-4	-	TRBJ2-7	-	CASSHRRGTHEQYF	TGTGCCAGCAGTCACCGGCGAGGTACCCACGAGCAGTACTTC
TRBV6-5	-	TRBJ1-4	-	CASSYSGGAGEKLFF	TGTGCCAGCAGTTACTCTGGGGGGGCAGGTGAAAAACTGTTTTTT
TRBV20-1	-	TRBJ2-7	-	CSASFDSITYEQYF	TGCAGTGCTAGTTTTGACAGCATAACCTACGAGCAGTACTTC
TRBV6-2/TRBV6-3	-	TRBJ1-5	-	CASSYSMSGGSQPQHF	TGTGCCAGCAGTTACTCGATGTCCGGGGGCAGTCAGCCCCAGCATTTT
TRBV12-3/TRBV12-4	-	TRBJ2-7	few	CASSNNRRVSYEQYF	TGTGCCAGCAGCAACAACAGGAGGGTATCCTACGAGCAGTACTTC
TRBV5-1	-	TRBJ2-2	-	CASSRSGPTAGELFF	TGCGCCAGCAGCCGCAGTGGCCCGACCGCCGGGGAGTTGTTTTTT
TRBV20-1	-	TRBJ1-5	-	CSAQSGAGRDQPQHF	TGCAGTGCCCAAAGCGGGGCGGGGCGGGATCAGCCCCAGCATTTT
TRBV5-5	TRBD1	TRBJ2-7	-	CASSPLVGQGQYF	TGTGCCAGCAGCCCTCTGGTTGGACAGGGGCAGTACTTC
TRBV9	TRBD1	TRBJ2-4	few	CASSVRQGHDIQYF	TGTGCCAGCAGCGTAAGACAGGGTCATGACATTCAGTACTTC
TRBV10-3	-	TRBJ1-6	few	CAISEYGDNSPLHF	TGTGCCATCAGTGAGTACGGGGATAATTCACCCCTCCACTTT
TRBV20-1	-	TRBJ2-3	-	CSARGPSRTDTQYF	TGCAGTGCCCGGGGACCTTCCCGCACAGATACGCAGTATTTT
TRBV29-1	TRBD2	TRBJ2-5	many	CSVPLAGGQETQYF	TGCAGCGTGCCCTTAGCGGGAGGGCAAGAGACCCAGTACTTC
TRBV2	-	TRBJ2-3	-	CASSAGTPYTDTQYF	TGTGCCAGCAGCGCCGGGACCCCTTACACAGATACGCAGTATTTT
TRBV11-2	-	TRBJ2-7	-	CASSLGVTFYEQYF	TGTGCCAGCAGCTTAGGGGTCACGTTCTACGAGCAGTACTTC
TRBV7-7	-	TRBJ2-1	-	CAGSVDGNEQFF	TGTGCCGGCAGCGTAGATGGCAATGAGCAGTTCTTC
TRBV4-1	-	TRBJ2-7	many	CASSPRGLSYEQYF	TGCGCCAGCAGCCCAAGGGGTTTATCCTACGAGCAGTACTTC
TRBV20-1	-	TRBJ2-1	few	CSARDGRGGDEQFF	TGCAGTGCTAGAGATGGGCGGGGCGGGGATGAGCAGTTCTTC
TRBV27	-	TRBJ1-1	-	CASRFGGRNTEAFF	TGTGCCAGCAGGTTTGGGGGCAGGAACACTGAAGCTTTCTTT
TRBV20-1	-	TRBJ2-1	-	CSARDGWQTYNEQFF	TGCAGTGCTAGAGACGGGTGGCAGACCTACAATGAGCAGTTCTTC
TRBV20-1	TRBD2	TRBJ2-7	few	CSARVAGGPYEQYF	TGCAGTGCTAGAGTGGCGGGAGGGCCCTACGAGCAGTACTTC
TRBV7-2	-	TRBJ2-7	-	CASSPTRWIEQYF	TGTGCCAGCAGCCCTACGAGGTGGATCGAGCAGTACTTC
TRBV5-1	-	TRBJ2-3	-	CAGSLGGAGTDTQYF	TGCGCCGGCAGCTTGGGGGGGGCAGGGACAGATACGCAGTATTTT
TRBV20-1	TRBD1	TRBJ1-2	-	CSAPGTGPYGYTF	TGCAGTGCTCCCGGGACAGGGCCCTATGGCTACACCTTC
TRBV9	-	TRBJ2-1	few	CASIDRVQFF	TGTGCCAGCATAGATCGGGTACAGTTCTTC
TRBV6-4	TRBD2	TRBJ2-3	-	CASGGGGTDTQYF	TGTGCCAGCGGCGGGGGGGGCACAGATACGCAGTATTTT
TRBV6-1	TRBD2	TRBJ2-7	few	CASSEALGTSGTYEQYF	TGTGCCAGCAGTGAAGCCTTAGGGACTAGCGGCACCTACGAGCAGTACTTC
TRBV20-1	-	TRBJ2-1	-	CSARKIGRWYNEQFF	TGCAGTGCTAGGAAAATCGGGAGATGGTACAATGAGCAGTTCTTC
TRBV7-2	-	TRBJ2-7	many	CASSLLTGYYEQYF	TGTGCCAGCAGCCTACTTACAGGTTACTACGAGCAGTACTTC
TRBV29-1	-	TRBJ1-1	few	CSVWASRAGFSEAFF	TGCAGCGTTTGGGCGTCCAGGGCCGGTTTTAGTGAAGCTTTCTTT
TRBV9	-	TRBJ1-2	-	CASSVDARGGPYGYTF	TGTGCCAGCAGCGTAGATGCCCGAGGAGGGCCCTATGGCTACACCTTC
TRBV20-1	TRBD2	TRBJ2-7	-	CSTRGLAGLKRYEQYF	TGCAGTACAAGGGGACTAGCGGGACTAAAGCGTTACGAGCAGTACTTC
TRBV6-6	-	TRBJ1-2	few	CASSINKGHSYGYTF	TGTGCCAGCAGTATCAACAAGGGGCATAGCTATGGCTACACCTTC
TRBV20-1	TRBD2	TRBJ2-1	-	CSARDLWRGSSYNEQFF	TGCAGTGCTAGAGATCTCTGGCGGGGGAGCTCCTACAATGAGCAGTTCTTC
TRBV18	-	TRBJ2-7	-	CASSPGGAKTYEQYF	TGTGCCAGCTCACCAGGAGGGGCAAAGACCTACGAGCAGTACTTC
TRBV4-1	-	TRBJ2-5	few	CASSQRYF	TGCGCCAGCAGCCAGCGGTACTTC